This TCR beta chain comes out of a study of blood T cell repertoires in COVID-19. Turning to the study itself: Specimens from acute and convalescent COVID-19 originated in the United States, Italy and Spain. PBMCs, B-cell-depleted T cells, or T cells provided the cDNA or gDNA that made up the material.

Germline V lookup: CDR1 MNHEY, CDR2 SVGAGI. V was clipped by 7 bases and J by 7 bases, with 19 bases between them. This CDR3 comprises 14 residues. Per the original data handling: The assay estimated nucleated cells by amplifying reference gene primers. This table comes from immunoSEQ multiplex PCR, and its TCRdb copy is limited to in-frame clones, with some not included. V and J calls and clone size are given by that table; D and trimming were obtained from the DNA. The profile shows more than 85,000 clones, 70% to 80% of them singletons. The TCR originated in a man in his sixties with active or convalescent COVID-19. The specimen was peripheral blood. The rearrangement joins TRBV6-5 to TRBJ1-2; D call uncertain. The CDR3 bases are TGTGCCAGCACCAGTACCTCTACTCGGGGTGGCTACACCTTC. This encodes CASTSTSTRGGYTF.